Listed below are T cell receptor beta chains from one sample, sequenced in a study of blood T cell repertoires in COVID-19. Assay used: immunoSEQ multiplex PCR; TCRdb lists only in-frame clones, some missing. The sample comprises under 400,000 clones, approximately 87% of which are singletons, and 1.9% rests with the top ten. Sequencing used PBMCs or T cells enriched from blood (not recorded which). The receptors here all came from a middle-aged man in a cohort exposed to, infected with or recovered from COVID-19 (not recorded which). The conserved cysteine and the conserved F or W are not part of the CDR3 here. The order of the fields is J gene, V gene, D gene, CDR3 protein. D genes are given only for firm matches.

TRBJ2-1,TRBV24-1,.,ATSDRNEQF
TRBJ1-2,TRBV24-1,TRBD1,ATSESGGGNGYT
TRBJ2-2,TRBV28,.,ASSLWGGNTGELF
TRBJ2-7,TRBV6-5,TRBD1,ASTWDRGSYEQY
TRBJ1-2,TRBV2,TRBD1,ASNGQGAGGYT
TRBJ2-1,TRBV7-9,.,ASSLAGGVNNEQF
TRBJ2-7,TRBV23-1,TRBD1,ASSQFGDSPYQGTLSYEQY
TRBJ1-3,TRBV28,TRBD1,ASSLIGTGEISGNTIY
TRBJ1-3,TRBV5-1,TRBD1,ASSPSPGQGRYTIY
TRBJ2-3,TRBV19,.,ASSAIRGADTQY
TRBJ2-7,TRBV6-5,TRBD1,ASSSGTGMGEQY
TRBJ1-5,TRBV3-1/TRBV3-2,.,ASSPKGGRNQPQH
TRBJ1-2,TRBV7-2,TRBD1,ASSLFWTGRNYGYT
TRBJ2-2,TRBV6-5,.,ASRLVPGELF
TRBJ1-2,TRBV10-3,.,AISERTGWYGYT
TRBJ1-5,TRBV18,.,ASSPQGGNQPQH
TRBJ2-1,TRBV7-2,.,ASSLALGRESF
TRBJ2-3,TRBV7-8,.,ASSLSPSSTDTQY
TRBJ2-1,TRBV28,TRBD2,ASYSGALYNEQF
TRBJ2-5,TRBV4-1,.,ASSQQARVETQY
TRBJ2-7,TRBV6-5,TRBD1,ASSFRDRHYEQY
TRBJ2-5,TRBV7-2,TRBD2,ASTDPGTSGQETQY
TRBJ1-4,TRBV5-5,.,ASSSSRGEKLF
TRBJ2-2,TRBV5-1,TRBD2,ASSLLAGVAGELF
TRBJ1-1,TRBV18,TRBD1,ASSLQGAGSMNTEAF
TRBJ2-3,TRBV5-1,TRBD2,ASSGTSGGTDTQY
TRBJ2-6,TRBV5-4,.,ASSWGYSSGANVLT
TRBJ1-1,TRBV5-1,.,ASSLVQGQAEAF
TRBJ2-5,TRBV14,TRBD2,ASSPWEGETQY
TRBJ2-2,TRBV11-2,.,ASSLGQVSTGELF
TRBJ2-2,TRBV6-1,TRBD1,ASSEALGQGTRTGELF
TRBJ2-5,TRBV7-9,TRBD1,ASSPRDRDETQY
TRBJ2-2,TRBV4-2,TRBD2,ASSPRLAGGHGELF
TRBJ2-6,TRBV2,.,ASSENRAGANVLT
TRBJ2-7,TRBV20-1,.,SARTPGEQY
TRBJ2-5,TRBV5-1,.,ASGSAQETQY
TRBJ1-1,TRBV2,.,ASSTTGTEAF
TRBJ2-1,TRBV21-1,.,ASSNRGLAGGIDEQF
TRBJ2-5,TRBV10-2,.,ASSDRGGMETQY
TRBJ2-2,TRBV6-1,TRBD2,ASSEDRGDTGELF
TRBJ2-1,TRBV19,TRBD2,ASSIGPGLAGTNEQF
TRBJ2-7,TRBV29-1,TRBD1,TTRQGVHEQY
TRBJ2-1,TRBV12-5,TRBD2,ASGLGSGGPIDEQF
TRBJ2-7,TRBV18,TRBD1,ASSPRQGVYEQY
TRBJ1-1,TRBV6-5,.,ASSYEVSTEAF
TRBJ1-1,TRBV25-1,.,ASSEAGRTEAF
TRBJ1-1,TRBV2,.,ASRGGRSLGTEAF
TRBJ1-6,TRBV7-2,.,ASSLAGGQQNSPLH
TRBJ2-4,TRBV23-1,.,ATGQAKNIQY
TRBJ2-7,TRBV3-1/TRBV3-2,TRBD2,ASSQGISGSYEQY
TRBJ1-6,TRBV7-2,.,ASSFRGQNSPLH
TRBJ2-1,TRBV7-2,TRBD2,ASSSQREGTEQF
TRBJ2-3,TRBV24-1,.,AATALEGDTQY
TRBJ1-3,TRBV2,TRBD1,ASSEGDRVYGNTIY
TRBJ1-2,TRBV9,TRBD1,ASSVGDRNYGYT